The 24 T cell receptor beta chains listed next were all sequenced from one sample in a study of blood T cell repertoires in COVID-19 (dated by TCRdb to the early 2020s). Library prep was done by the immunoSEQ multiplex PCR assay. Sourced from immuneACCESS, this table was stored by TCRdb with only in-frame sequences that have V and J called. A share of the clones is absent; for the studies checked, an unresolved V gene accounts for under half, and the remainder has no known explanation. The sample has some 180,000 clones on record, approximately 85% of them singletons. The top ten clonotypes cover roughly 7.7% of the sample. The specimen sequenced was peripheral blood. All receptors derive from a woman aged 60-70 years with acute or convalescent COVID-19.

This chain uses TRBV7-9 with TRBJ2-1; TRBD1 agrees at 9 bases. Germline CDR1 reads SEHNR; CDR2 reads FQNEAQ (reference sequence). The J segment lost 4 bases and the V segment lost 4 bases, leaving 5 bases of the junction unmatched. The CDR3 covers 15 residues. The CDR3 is CASSSPTGGYNEQFF. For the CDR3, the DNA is TGTGCCAGCAGCTCTCCGACAGGGGGGTACAATGAGCAGTTCTTC. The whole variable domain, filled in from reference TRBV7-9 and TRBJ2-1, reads DTGVSQNPRHKITKRGQNVTFRCDPISEHNRLYWYRQTLGQGPEFLTYFQNEAQLEKSRLLSDRFSAERPKGSFSTLEIQRTEQGDSAMYLCASSSPTGGYNEQFFGPGTRLTVL.

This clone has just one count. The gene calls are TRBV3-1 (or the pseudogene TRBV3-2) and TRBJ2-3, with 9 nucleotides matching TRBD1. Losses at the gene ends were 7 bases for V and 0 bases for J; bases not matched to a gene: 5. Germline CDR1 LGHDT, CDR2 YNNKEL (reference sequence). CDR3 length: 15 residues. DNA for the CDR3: TGTGCCAGCAATGCCGGACAGGGGAGCACAGATACGCAGTATTTT. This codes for CASNAGQGSTDTQYF.

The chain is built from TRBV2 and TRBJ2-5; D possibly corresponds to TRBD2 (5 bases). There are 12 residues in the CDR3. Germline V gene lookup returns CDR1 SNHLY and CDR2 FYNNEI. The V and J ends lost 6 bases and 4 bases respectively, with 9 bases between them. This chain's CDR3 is CASRDRGETQYF. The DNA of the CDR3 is TGTGCCAGCAGGGACCGGGGAGAGACCCAGTACTTC. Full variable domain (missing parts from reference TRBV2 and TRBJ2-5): EPEVTQTPSHQVTQMGQEVILRCVPISNHLYFYWYRQILGQKVEFLVSFYNNEISEKSEIFDDQFSVERPDGSNFTLKIRSTKLEDSAMYFCASRDRGETQYFGPGTRLLVL.

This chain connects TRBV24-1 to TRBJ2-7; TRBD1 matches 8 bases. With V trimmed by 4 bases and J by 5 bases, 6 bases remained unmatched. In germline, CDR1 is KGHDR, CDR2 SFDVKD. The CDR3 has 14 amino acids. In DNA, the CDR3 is TGTGCCACCAGTGACTCCGGGACAGGAAACGAGCAGTACTTC. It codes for CATSDSGTGNEQYF.

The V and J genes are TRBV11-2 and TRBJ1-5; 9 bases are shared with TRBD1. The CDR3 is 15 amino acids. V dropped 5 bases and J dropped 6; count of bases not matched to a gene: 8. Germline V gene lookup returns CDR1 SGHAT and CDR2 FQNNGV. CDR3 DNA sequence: TGTGCCAGCAGCCCCGGGACAGGGCAAGGTCAGCCCCAGCATTTT. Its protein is CASSPGTGQGQPQHF.

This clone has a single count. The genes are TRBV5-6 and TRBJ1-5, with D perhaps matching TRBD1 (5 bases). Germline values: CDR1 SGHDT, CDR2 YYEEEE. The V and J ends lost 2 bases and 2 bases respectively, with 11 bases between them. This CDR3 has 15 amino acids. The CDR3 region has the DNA TGTGCCAGCAGCTTCGGGGGTAGGGGCAATCAGCCCCAGCATTTT. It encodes CASSFGGRGNQPQHF.

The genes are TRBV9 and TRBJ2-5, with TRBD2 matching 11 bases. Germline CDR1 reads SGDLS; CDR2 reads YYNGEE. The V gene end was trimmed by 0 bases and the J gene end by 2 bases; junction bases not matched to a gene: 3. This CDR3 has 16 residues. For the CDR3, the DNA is TGTGCCAGCAGCGTAGGTGCTAGCGGGAGGCAAGAGACCCAGTACTTC. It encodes CASSVGASGRQETQYF.

This chain's CDR3 is CASSLKTGFTGELFF. The CDR3, as DNA: TGTGCCAGCAGTTTAAAGACAGGGTTCACCGGGGAGCTGTTTTTT. The chain couples TRBV27 to TRBJ2-2; 7 nucleotides align to TRBD1. Per the germline V gene, CDR1 is MNHEY and CDR2 is SMNVEV (reference sequence). V lost 2 bases, J lost 4 bases, and 4 bases stayed unmatched. This CDR3 has 15 amino acids.

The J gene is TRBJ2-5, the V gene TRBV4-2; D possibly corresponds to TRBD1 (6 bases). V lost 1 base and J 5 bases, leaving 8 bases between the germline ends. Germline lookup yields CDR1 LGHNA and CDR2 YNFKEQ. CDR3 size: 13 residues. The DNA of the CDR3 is TGTGCCAGCAGCCAAGGGGGGCGGGAGACCCAGTACTTC. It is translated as CASSQGGRETQYF.

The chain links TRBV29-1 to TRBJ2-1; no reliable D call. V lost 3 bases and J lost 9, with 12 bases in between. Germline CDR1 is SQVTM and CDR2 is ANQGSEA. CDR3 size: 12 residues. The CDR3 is CSVEITGSEQFF. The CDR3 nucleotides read TGCAGCGTTGAGATTACGGGTAGTGAGCAGTTCTTC.

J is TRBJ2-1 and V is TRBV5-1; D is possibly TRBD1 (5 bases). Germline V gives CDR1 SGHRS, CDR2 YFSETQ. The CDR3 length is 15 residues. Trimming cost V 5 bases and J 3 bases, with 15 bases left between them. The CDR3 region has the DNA TGCGCCAGCAGACTGGCCCCAGGGCTCTACAATGAGCAGTTCTTC. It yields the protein CASRLAPGLYNEQFF.

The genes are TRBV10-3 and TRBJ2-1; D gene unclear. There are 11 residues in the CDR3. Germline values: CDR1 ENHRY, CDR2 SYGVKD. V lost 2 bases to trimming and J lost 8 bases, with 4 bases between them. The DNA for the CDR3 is TGTGCCATCAGTGAGGGCTATGAGCAGTTCTTC. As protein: CAISEGYEQFF.

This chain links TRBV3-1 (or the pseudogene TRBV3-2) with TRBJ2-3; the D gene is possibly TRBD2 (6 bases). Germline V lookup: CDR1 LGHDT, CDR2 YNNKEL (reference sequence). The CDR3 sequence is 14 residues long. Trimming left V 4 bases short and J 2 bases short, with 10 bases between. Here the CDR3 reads CASSRTGVTDTQYF. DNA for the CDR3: TGTGCCAGCAGCCGCACGGGAGTCACAGATACGCAGTATTTT.

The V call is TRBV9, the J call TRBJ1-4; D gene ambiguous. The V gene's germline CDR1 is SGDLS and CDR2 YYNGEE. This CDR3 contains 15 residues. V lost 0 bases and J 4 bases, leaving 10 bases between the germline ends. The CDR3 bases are TGTGCCAGCAGCGTAGCTCTGGGCCTTAATGAAAAACTGTTTTTT. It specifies CASSVALGLNEKLFF.

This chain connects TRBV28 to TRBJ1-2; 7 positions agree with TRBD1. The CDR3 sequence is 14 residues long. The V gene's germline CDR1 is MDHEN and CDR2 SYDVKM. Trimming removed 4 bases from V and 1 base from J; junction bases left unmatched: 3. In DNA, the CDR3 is TGTGCCAGCAGTTCGGCAGGGGGTAACTATGGCTACACCTTC. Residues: CASSSAGGNYGYTF.

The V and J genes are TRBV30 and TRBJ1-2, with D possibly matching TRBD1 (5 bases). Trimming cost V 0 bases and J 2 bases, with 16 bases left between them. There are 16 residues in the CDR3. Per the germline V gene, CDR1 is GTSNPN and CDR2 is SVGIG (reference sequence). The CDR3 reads CAWSVKGSALNYGYTF. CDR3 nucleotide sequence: TGTGCCTGGAGTGTAAAGGGGTCGGCCCTGAACTATGGCTACACCTTC.

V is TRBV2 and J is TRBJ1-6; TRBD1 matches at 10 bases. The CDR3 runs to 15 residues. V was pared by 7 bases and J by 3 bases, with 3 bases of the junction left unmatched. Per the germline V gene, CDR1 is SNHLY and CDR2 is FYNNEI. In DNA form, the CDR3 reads TGTGCCAGCAACCGGGACAGGGGCTATAATTCACCCCTCCACTTT. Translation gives CASNRDRGYNSPLHF.

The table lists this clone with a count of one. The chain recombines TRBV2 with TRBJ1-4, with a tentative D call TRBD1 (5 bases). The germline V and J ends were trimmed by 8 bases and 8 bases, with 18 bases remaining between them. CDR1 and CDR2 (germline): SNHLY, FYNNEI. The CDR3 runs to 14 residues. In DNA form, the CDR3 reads TGTGCCAGCCCGGGCCCAGGGTCGGCGGAAAAACTGTTTTTT. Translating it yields CASPGPGSAEKLFF.

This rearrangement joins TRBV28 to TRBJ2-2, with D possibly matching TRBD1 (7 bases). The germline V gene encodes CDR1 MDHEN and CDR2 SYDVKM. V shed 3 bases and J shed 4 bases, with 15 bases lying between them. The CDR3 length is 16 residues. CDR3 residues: CASSFWRQGGTGELFF. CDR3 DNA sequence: TGTGCCAGCAGTTTTTGGAGACAGGGAGGCACCGGGGAGCTGTTTTTT.

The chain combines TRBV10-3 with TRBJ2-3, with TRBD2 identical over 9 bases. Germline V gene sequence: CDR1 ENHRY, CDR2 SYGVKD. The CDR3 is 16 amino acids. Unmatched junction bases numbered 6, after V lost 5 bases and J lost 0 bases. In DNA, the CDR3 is TGTGCCATCAGTACCCCTAGCGGGGTTAGCACAGATACGCAGTATTTT. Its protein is CAISTPSGVSTDTQYF.

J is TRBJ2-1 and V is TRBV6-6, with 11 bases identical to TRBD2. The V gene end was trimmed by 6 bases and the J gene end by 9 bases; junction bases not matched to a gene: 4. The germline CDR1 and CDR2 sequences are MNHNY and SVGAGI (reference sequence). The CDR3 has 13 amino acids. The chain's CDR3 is CASRLAGDLEQFF. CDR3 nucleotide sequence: TGTGCCAGCAGACTAGCGGGAGACCTTGAGCAGTTCTTC.

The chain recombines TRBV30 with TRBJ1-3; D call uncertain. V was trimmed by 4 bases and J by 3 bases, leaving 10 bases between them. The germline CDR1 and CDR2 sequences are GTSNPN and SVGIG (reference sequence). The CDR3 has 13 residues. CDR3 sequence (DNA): TGTGCCTGGACTGATCGGGGTGGAAACACCATATATTTT. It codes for CAWTDRGGNTIYF.

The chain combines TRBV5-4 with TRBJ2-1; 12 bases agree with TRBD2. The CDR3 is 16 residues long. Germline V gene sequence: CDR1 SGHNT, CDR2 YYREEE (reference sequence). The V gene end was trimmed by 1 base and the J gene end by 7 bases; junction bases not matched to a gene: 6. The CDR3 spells CASSLSLAGGGNEQFF. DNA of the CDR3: TGTGCCAGCAGCTTGAGTCTAGCGGGAGGGGGTAATGAGCAGTTCTTC.

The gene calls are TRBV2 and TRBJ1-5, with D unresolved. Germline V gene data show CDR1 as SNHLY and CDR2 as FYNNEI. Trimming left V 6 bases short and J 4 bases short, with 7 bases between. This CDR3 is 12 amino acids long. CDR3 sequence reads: CASRYKNQPQHF. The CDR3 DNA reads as TGTGCCAGCAGATACAAGAATCAGCCCCAGCATTTT.